What follows are 7 T cell receptor beta chains derived from one specimen sequenced in a study of shared clonotypes between healthy human individuals. Here immunoSEQ multiplex PCR was the method, and the copy in TCRdb shows in-frame clones only, minus some. The sample lists about 490,000 clones; over 70% were seen once. The sample was PBMCs. The receptors were sampled from a woman between 40 and 50 years old in good health. Some clones in this sample may be carry-over from other donors' samples.

With regard to this clone: A single base is all that separates this from a far larger clone, so a read error is likely. The identical CDR3 is also encoded by other nucleotide sequences in the sample. The chain joins TRBV13 to TRBJ2-7; D gene unclear. V lost 4 bases and J 0 bases, leaving 10 bases between the germline ends. This CDR3 is built from 14 residues. Germline values: CDR1 PRHDT, CDR2 FYEKMQ (reference sequence). CDR3 sequence reads: CASSSAASSYEQYF. CDR3 coding DNA: TGTGCCAGCAGCTCGGCAGCGTCCTCCTACGAGCAGTACTTC.

This chain links TRBV5-1 with TRBJ2-3; D may correspond to TRBD1 or TRBD2 (6 bases each). The germline CDR1 and CDR2 sequences are SGHRS and YFSETQ. This CDR3 comprises 17 residues. Between the trimmed V and J ends, which lost 0 bases and 1 base, there was a span of 15 bases. CDR3 protein: CASSLVVGGQGTDTQYF. CDR3 sequence (DNA): TGCGCCAGCAGCTTGGTTGTTGGGGGGCAGGGCACAGATACGCAGTATTTT.

CDR3 region: CASGLQGARFGNTIYF. CDR3 nucleotide sequence: TGTGCCAGCGGCCTCCAGGGAGCTCGCTTTGGAAACACCATATATTTT. The chain uses TRBV5-6 and TRBJ1-3, with a weak D call TRBD1 (5 bases). CDR1 is SGHDT, CDR2 YYEEEE, per germline. V was shortened by 7 bases and J by 3 bases, with 20 bases between the two germline ends. The CDR3 is made up of 16 amino acids.

V usage is TRBV4-2 and J usage is TRBJ2-5, with 9 nucleotides matching TRBD2. CDR1 and CDR2 (germline): LGHNA, YNFKEQ. The CDR3 is made up of 15 amino acids. V lost 1 base, J lost 2 bases, and 2 bases stayed unmatched. As DNA, the CDR3 is TGTGCCAGCAGCCAAGCGACTAGCGGACAAGAGACCCAGTACTTC. Translated, it gives CASSQATSGQETQYF.

Remarks on this clone: With a much larger clone just one base away, this may be a read error. The rearrangement links TRBV30 to TRBJ1-5; D unclear. Germline V gene data show CDR1 as GTSNPN and CDR2 as SVGIG (reference sequence). CDR3 length equals 15 residues. The CDR3 DNA follows: TGTGCCTGGAGCGCACTTTTGGGATCCAATCAGCCCCAGCGTTTT. Residues: CAWSALLGSNQPQRF. Full variable domain (outside the CDR3, taken from reference TRBV30 and TRBJ1-5): SQTIHQWPATLVQPVGSPLSLECTVEGTSNPNLYWYRQAAGRGLQLLFYSVGIGQISSEVPQNLSASRPQDRQFILSSKKLLLSDSGFYLCAWSALLGSNQPQRFGDGTRLSIL.

The chain is built from TRBV11-1 and TRBJ2-1; 8 bases are shared with TRBD2. The junction had 8 bases not matched to a gene; V was cut back by 5 bases and J by 5 bases. Germline CDR1 and CDR2: SGHAT and FQDESV (reference sequence). The CDR3 is made up of 15 amino acids. In DNA, the CDR3 is TGTGCCAGCAGCCTAGAGGGCGGGAGGAACAATGAGCAGTTCTTC. The encoded protein is CASSLEGGRNNEQFF.

V and J are TRBV5-1 and TRBJ1-1; D is perhaps TRBD1 (6 bases). V was clipped by 1 base and J by 3 bases, with 10 bases between them. The CDR3 sequence is 14 residues long. Per germline, CDR1 SGHRS and CDR2 YFSETQ. The CDR3 nucleotides are TGCGCCAGCAGCTTGACAGGGCTGGACACTGAAGCTTTCTTT. Its translation is CASSLTGLDTEAFF.